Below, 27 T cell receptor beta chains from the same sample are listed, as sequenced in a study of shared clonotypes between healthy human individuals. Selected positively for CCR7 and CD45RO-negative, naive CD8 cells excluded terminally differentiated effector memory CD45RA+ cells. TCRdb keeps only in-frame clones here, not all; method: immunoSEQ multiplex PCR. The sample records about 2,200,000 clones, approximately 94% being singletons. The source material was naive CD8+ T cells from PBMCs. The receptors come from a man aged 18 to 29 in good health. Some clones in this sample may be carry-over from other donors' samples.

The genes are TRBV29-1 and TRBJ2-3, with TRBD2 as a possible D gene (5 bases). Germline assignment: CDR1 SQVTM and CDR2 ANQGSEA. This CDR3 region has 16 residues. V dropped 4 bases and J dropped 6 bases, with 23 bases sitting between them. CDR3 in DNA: TGCAGCGTTGGGTCCCACCTAGCCCCCATTCAGGATACGCAGTATTTT. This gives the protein CSVGSHLAPIQDTQYF.

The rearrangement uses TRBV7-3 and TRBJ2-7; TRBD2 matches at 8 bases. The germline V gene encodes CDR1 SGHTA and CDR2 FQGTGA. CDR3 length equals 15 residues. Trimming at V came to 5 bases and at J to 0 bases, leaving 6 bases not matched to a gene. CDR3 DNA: TGTGCCAGCAGCCTCGCGAGCGGGAGCTCCTACGAGCAGTACTTC. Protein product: CASSLASGSSYEQYF.

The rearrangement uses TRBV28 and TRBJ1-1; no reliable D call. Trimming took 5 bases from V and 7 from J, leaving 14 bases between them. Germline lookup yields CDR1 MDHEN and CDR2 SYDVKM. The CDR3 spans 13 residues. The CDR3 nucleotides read TGTGCCAGCAGTCCTACCCTTGGGCTTGAAGCTTTCTTT. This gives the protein CASSPTLGLEAFF.

The CDR3 region is CAIRPTRGQGAETQYF. DNA for the CDR3: TGTGCCATCAGGCCCACAAGGGGACAGGGGGCTGAGACCCAGTACTTC. The chain is built from TRBV10-3 and TRBJ2-5; 12 nucleotides match TRBD1. Trimming took 6 bases from V and 5 from J; bases not matched to a gene: 10. CDR1 is ENHRY and CDR2 is SYGVKD in the germline V gene. This CDR3 contains 16 residues.

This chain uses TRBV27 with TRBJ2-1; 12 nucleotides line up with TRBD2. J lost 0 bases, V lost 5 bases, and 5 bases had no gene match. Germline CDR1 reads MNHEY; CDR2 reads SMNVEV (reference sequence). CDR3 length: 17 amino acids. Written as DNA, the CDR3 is TGTGCCAGCAGTACTAGCGGGAGGCGCAGCTCCTACAATGAGCAGTTCTTC. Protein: CASSTSGRRSSYNEQFF.

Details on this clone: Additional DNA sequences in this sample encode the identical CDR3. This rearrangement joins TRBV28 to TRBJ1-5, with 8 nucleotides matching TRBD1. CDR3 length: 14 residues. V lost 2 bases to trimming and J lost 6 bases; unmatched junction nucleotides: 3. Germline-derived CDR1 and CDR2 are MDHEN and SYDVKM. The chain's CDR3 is CASSLRQGSQPQHF. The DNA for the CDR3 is TGTGCCAGCAGTTTACGACAGGGGTCTCAGCCCCAGCATTTT. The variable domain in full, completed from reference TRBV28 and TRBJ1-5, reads DVKVTQSSRYLVKRTGEKVFLECVQDMDHENMFWYRQDPGLGLRLIYFSYDVKMKEKGDIPEGYSVSREKKERFSLILESASTNQTSMYLCASSLRQGSQPQHFGDGTRLSIL.

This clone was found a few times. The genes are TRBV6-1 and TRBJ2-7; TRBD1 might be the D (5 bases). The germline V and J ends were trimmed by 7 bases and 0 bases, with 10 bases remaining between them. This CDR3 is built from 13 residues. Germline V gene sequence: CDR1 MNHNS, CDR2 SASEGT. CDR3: CASTTGGSYEQYF. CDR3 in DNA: TGTGCCAGCACAACAGGCGGCTCCTACGAGCAGTACTTC.

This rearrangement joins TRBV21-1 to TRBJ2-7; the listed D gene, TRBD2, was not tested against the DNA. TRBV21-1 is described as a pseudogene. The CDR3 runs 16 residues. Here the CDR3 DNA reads TGTGCCAGCAGTTATTTTATCGTGGGACTAGCCTACGAGCAGTACTTC. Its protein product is CASSYFIVGLAYEQYF.

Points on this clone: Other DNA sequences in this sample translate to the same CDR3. The CDR3 spells CASSVGGSAYEQYF. DNA for the CDR3: TGTGCCAGCAGCGTTGGGGGGAGTGCCTACGAGCAGTACTTC. This chain uses TRBV9 with TRBJ2-7, with a weak D call TRBD2 (6 bases). V gave up 2 bases and J gave up 2 bases, with 11 bases separating them. Germline CDR1 and CDR2: SGDLS and YYNGEE. The CDR3 contains 14 residues.

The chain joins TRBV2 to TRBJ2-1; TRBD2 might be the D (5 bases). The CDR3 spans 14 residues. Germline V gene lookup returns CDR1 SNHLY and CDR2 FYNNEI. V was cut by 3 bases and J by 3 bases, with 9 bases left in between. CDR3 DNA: TGTGCCAGCAGTGAGAGGGAGTACTACAATGAGCAGTTCTTC. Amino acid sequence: CASSEREYYNEQFF.

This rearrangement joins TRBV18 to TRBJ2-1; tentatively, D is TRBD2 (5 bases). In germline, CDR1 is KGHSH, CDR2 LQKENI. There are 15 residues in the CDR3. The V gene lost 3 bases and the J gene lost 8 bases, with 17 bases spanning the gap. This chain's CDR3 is CASSPQLEGRDEQFF. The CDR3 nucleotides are TGTGCCAGCTCACCGCAACTAGAAGGGCGCGATGAGCAGTTCTTC.

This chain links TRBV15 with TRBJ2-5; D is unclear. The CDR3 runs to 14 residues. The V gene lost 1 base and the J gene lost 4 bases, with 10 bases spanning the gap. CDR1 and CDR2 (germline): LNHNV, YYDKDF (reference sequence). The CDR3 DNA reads TGTGCCACCAGCAGAGCCTCATACGGAGAGACCCAGTACTTC. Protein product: CATSRASYGETQYF.

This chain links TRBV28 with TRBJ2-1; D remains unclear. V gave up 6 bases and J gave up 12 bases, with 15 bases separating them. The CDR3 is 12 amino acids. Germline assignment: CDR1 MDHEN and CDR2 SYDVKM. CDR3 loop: CASSFARSGQFF. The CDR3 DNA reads TGTGCCAGCAGCTTCGCCCGGAGTGGGCAGTTCTTC.

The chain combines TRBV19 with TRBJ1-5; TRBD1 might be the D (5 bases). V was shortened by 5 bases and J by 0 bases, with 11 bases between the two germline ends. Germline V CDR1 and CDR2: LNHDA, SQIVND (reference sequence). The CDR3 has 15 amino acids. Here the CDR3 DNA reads TGTGCCAGTAGTTCCGCAGGGAGTAGCAATCAGCCCCAGCATTTT. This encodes CASSSAGSSNQPQHF.

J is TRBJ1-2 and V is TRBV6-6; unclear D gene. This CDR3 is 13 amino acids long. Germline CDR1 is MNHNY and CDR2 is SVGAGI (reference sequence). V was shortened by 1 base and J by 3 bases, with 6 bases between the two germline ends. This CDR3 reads CASSYWPDYGYTF. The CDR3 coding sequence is TGTGCCAGCAGTTACTGGCCTGACTATGGCTACACCTTC.

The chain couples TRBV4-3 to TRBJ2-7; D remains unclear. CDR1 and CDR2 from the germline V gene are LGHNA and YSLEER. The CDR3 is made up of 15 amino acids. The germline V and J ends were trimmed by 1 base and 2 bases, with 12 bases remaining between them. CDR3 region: CASSQGFSETYEQYF. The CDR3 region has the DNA TGCGCCAGCAGCCAAGGATTTTCGGAGACCTACGAGCAGTACTTC.

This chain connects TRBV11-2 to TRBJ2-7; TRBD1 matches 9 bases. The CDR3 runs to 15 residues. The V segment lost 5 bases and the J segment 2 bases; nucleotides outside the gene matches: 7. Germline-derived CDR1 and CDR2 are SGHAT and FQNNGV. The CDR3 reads CASSPGDREPYEQYF. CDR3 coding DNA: TGTGCCAGCAGCCCCGGGGACAGGGAGCCCTACGAGCAGTACTTC.

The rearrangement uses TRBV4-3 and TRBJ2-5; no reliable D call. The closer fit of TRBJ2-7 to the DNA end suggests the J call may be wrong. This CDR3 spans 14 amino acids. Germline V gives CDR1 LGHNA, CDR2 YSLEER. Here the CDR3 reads CASSHGRSSYEQYF. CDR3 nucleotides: TGCGCCAGCAGCCACGGACGAAGCTCCTACGAGCAGTACTTC.

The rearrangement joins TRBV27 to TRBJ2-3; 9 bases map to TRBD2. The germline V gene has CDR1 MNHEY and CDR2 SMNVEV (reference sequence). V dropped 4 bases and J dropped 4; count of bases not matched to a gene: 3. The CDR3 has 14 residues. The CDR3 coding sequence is TGTGCCAGCAGTTCAGCGGGAGGACCAGATACGCAGTATTTT. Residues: CASSSAGGPDTQYF.

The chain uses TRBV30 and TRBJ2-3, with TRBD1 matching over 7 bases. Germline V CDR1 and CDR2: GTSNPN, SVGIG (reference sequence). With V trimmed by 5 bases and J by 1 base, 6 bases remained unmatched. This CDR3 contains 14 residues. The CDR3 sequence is CAWETGIRTDTQYF. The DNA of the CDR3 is TGTGCCTGGGAGACAGGGATCCGCACAGATACGCAGTATTTT.

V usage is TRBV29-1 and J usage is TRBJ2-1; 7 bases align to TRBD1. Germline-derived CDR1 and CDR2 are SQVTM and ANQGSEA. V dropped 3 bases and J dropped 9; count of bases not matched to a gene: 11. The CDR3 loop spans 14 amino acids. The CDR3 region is CSVDGQGESFEQFF. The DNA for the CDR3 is TGCAGCGTTGACGGGCAGGGGGAAAGTTTTGAGCAGTTCTTC.

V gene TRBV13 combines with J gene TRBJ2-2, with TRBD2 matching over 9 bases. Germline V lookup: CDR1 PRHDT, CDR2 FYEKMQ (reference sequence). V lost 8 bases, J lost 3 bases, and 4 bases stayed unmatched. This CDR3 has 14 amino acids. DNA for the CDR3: TGTGCCAGCTGGAGGACTAGCGACACCGGGGAGCTGTTTTTT. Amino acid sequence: CASWRTSDTGELFF.

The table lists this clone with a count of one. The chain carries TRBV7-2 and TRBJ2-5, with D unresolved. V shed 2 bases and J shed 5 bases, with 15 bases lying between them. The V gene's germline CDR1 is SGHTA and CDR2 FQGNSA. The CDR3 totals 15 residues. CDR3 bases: TGTGCCAGCAGCTTATGGGCCCAGACTGGGGAGACCCAGTACTTC. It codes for CASSLWAQTGETQYF.

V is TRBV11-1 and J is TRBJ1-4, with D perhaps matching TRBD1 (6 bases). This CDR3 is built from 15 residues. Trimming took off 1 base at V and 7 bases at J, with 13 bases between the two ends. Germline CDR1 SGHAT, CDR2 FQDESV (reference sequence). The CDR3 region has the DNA TGTGCCAGCAGCTTAGTGACGGAAGGGGGTGAAAAACTGTTTTTT. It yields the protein CASSLVTEGGEKLFF.

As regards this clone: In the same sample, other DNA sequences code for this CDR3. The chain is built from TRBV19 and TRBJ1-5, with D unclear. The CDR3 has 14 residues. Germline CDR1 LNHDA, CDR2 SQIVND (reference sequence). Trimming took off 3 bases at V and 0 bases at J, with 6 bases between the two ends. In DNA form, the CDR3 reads TGTGCCAGTAGTATTATGTATAGCAATCAGCCCCAGCATTTT. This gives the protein CASSIMYSNQPQHF.

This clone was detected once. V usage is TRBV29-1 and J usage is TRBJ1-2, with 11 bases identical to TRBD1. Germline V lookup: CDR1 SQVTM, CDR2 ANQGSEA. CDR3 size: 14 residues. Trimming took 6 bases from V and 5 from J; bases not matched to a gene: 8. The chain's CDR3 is CSVSDRGQDYGYTF. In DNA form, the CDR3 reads TGCAGCGTCTCGGACAGGGGGCAGGATTATGGCTACACCTTC.

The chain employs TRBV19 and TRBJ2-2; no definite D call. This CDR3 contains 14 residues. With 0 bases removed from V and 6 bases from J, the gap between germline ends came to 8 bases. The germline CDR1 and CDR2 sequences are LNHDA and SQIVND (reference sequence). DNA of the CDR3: TGTGCCAGTAGTATAGATGGGGAAGCCGGGGAGCTGTTTTTT. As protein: CASSIDGEAGELFF.